The subject of this entry is one T cell receptor (beta chain). Its specificity is unknown. Reverse transcription of about 0.5 to 1 ug RNA was carried out with random hexamers. TCRdb re-derived calls from the immunoSEQ multiplex PCR reads in MiXCR, one entry per CDR3 protein. This sample yields 170,000 or so distinct CDR3 sequences, of which about 96% are seen a single time; 0.12% belongs to the top ten. This sample is drawn from a study of CD8 T cells in Susac syndrome. The CDR3 loop spans 13 amino acids. V lost 5 bases and J lost 8, with 15 bases in between. Germline CDR1 is SEHNR and CDR2 is FQNEAQ (reference sequence). Sequencing of TCR beta was carried out in blood CD8+ and CD4+ T cells. Patients with Susac syndrome fulfilled recently defined diagnostic criteria for definite or probable disease. Negative isolation was used for CD8+ and CD4+ T cells and FACS enrichment for TEMRA cells. Notes on the study in general: Clonal expansion was not observed in the Susac syndrome CD4+ T cell repertoires.

The rearrangement joins TRBV7-9 to TRBJ1-2, with D maybe TRBD1 (5 bases). The sequence came from a human donor with Susac syndrome. The sample comprised CD4+ T cells from PBMCs. CDR3 sequence: CASSPLGPQGYTF. CDR3 coding DNA: TGTGCCAGCAGCCCACTGGGGCCACAGGGCTACACCTTC.